This TCR beta chain derives from a study of T-cell memory formation after mild COVID-19. Whole-study results and caveats: Clones that contracted clustered mainly in CM and EM if CD4+ and in EMRA if CD8+.

CDR1 and CDR2 from the germline V gene are GTSNPN and SVGIG (reference sequence). The CDR3 has 14 amino acids. The junction had 9 bases not matched to a gene; V was cut back by 3 bases and J by 4 bases. TCRdb recomputed calls from the 5' RACE reads with MiXCR, one row per CDR3 protein. The top ten hold more than 9% of the sample, which has approximately 480,000 distinct CDR3 sequences, roughly 20% seen once. The sample holds a few counts of this clonotype. Its antigen remains unidentified. V is TRBV30 and J is TRBJ2-7, with 7 bases that match TRBD2. This clonotype originated in an adult woman who had mild COVID-19 (a few samples of this study predate the infection). Cell type and time point are not known. Sequencing input: PBMCs or a T cell subset sorted from them (not recorded which). The CDR3 is CAWRGRGGLYEQYF. In nucleotides, the CDR3 is TGTGCCTGGAGAGGTCGCGGGGGACTTTACGAGCAGTACTTC.